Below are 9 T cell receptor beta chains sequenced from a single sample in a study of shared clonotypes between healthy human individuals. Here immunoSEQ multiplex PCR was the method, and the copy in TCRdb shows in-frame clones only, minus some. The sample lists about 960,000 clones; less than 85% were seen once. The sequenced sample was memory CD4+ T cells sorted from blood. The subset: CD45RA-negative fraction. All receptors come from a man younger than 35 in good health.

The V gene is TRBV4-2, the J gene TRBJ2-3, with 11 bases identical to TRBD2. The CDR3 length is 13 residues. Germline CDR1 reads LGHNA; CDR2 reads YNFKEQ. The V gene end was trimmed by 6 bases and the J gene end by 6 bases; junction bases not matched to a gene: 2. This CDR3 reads CASSRTSGDTQYF. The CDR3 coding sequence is TGTGCCAGCAGTAGGACTAGCGGGGATACGCAGTATTTT.

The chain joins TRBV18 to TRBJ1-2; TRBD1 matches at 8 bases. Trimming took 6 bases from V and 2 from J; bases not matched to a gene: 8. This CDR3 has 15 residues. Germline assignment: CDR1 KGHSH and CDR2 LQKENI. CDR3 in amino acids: CASSPSWDRNYGYTF. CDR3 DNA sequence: TGTGCCAGCTCGCCGTCGTGGGACAGGAACTATGGCTACACCTTC.

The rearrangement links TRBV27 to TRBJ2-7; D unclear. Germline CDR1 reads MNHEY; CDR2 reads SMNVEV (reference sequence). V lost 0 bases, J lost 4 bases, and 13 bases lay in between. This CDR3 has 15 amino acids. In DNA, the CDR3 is TGTGCCAGCAGTTTATCGCCGGGTCCTCTATACGAGCAGTACTTC. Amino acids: CASSLSPGPLYEQYF.

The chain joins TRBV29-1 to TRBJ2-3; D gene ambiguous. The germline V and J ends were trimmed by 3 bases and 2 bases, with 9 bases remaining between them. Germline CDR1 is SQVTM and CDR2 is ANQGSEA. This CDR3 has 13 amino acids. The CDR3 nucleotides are TGCAGCGTTGATGAAGCTTTCACAGATACGCAGTATTTT. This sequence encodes CSVDEAFTDTQYF.

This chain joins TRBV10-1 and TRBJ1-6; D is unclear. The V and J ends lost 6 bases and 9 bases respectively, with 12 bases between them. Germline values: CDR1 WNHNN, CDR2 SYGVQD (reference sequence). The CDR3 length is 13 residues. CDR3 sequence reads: CASSVSKGSPLHF. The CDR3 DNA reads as TGCGCCAGCAGCGTATCTAAGGGTTCACCCCTCCACTTT.

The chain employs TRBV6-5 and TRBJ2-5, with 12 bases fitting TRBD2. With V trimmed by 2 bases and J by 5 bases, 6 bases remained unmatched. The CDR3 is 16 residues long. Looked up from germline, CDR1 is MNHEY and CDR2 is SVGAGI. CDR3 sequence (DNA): TGTGCCAGCAGTTACGCGGCTAGCGGGAGGGCGGAGACCCAGTACTTC. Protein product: CASSYAASGRAETQYF.

The CDR3 sequence: CASSSGGRRETQYF. CDR3 in DNA: TGTGCCAGCAGCTCGGGCGGGAGGCGTGAGACCCAGTACTTC. The V and J genes are TRBV11-3 and TRBJ2-5; 8 positions match TRBD2. The V segment lost 4 bases and the J segment 5 bases; nucleotides outside the gene matches: 6. This CDR3 spans 14 amino acids. Germline V gene lookup returns CDR1 SGHNT and CDR2 YENEEA.

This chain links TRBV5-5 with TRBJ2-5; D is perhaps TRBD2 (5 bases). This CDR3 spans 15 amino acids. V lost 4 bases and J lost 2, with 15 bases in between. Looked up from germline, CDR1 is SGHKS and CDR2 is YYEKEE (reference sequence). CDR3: CASSPLGRGQETQYF. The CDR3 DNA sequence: TGTGCCAGCAGCCCCCTCGGACGGGGACAAGAGACCCAGTACTTC.

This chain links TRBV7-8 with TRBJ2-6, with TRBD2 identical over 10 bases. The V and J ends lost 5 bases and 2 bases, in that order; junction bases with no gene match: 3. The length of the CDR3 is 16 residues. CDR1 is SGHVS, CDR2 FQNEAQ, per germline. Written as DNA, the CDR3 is TGTGCCAGCAGCCCGAGCGGGAGGGCTGGGGCCAACGTCCTGACTTTC. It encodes CASSPSGRAGANVLTF.